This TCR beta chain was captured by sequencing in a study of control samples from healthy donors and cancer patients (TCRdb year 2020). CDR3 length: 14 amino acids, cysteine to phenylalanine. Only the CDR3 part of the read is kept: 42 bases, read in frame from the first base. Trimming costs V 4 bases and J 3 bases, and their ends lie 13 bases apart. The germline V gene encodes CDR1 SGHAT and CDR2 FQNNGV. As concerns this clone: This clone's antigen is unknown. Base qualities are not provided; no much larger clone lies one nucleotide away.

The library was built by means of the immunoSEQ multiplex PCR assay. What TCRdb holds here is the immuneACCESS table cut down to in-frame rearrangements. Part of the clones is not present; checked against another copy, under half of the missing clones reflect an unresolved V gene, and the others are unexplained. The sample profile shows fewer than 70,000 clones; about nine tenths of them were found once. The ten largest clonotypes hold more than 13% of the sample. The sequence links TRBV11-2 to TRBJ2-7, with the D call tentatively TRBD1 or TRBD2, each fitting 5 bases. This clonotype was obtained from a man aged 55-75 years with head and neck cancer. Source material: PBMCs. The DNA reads TGTGCCAGCAGCTCGCTGGGGACCTACTACGAGCAGTACTTC. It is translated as CASSSLGTYYEQYF.